The following is a T cell receptor (beta chain) sequence with its context. No antigen is known for it. Primers used in a second PCR of about 6 to 11 cycles were a sample-barcoded 5' primer and a J-beta primer mix. The template-switch adaptor was a 5' adaptor with 12 random nucleotides. It tagged each cDNA molecule. A single record per CDR3 protein comes from TCRdb applying MiXCR to the 5' RACE reads. The table includes 1.5 million to 1.9 million distinct CDR3 sequences, approximately 43% detected once. This entry comes from a study of blood T cells in healthy people across ages. Germline CDR1 is LGHDT and CDR2 is YNNKEL (reference sequence). The V gene end was trimmed by 4 bases and the J gene end by 13 bases; junction bases not matched to a gene: 12. This CDR3 region has 14 residues. Overall study findings and caveats: Among T cells, TCR beta diversity per million cells dropped roughly linearly as age rose.

Extracted total RNA amounted to at least 5.5 micrograms for each sample. The specimen was blood. The sequence was collected from a woman under 30 in good health. V gene TRBV3-1 combines with J gene TRBJ2-5; 10 positions agree with TRBD1. CDR3 DNA: TGTGCCAGCAGCCCGACTAGGACAGGGGGAATGGGGTACTTC. It yields the protein CASSPTRTGGMGYF.